Following are 13 T cell receptor beta chains from one sample sequenced in a study of neurological immune-mediated disorders (dated by TCRdb to about 2019). The library was made by 5' RACE. Sequencing instrument: Illumina HiSeq 2500. TCRdb applied fastp at Q25 and MiXCR to the public reads, then kept only in-frame beta chains. Records with the same CDR3 protein are collapsed into one entry carrying the most frequent genes and DNA. In all, the sample holds around 48,000 distinct CDR3 sequences, and about a tenth of those were seen once. 21% of the sample rests with the top ten. The sample was PBMCs. These receptors were obtained from a woman between 40 and 50 years old with HTLV-1-associated myelopathy (HAM/TSP).

This clonotype was observed at least ten times. This chain uses TRBV5-1 with TRBJ2-7; 7 bases fit TRBD1. CDR1 SGHRS and CDR2 YFSETQ come from the germline V gene. This CDR3 has 14 residues. V lost 0 bases and J lost 2; bases outside the gene matches: 2. CDR3 sequence (DNA): TGCGCCAGCAGCTTGGCGGGACAGACCTACGAGCAGTACTTC. This translates into CASSLAGQTYEQYF.

The table lists this clonotype with many counts. This chain links TRBV6-2 or TRBV6-3 with TRBJ2-2, with D tentatively TRBD1 (5 bases). Trimming took 1 base from V and 4 from J, leaving 7 bases between them. The CDR3 is 14 amino acids. Germline-derived CDR1 and CDR2 are MNHEY and SVGEGT. The CDR3 spells CASSYWQGTGELFF. The CDR3 region has the DNA TGTGCCAGCAGTTACTGGCAGGGCACCGGGGAGCTGTTTTTT.

This clonotype was seen at least ten times. The chain combines TRBV5-6 with TRBJ2-1; 7 nucleotides line up with TRBD2. V was pared by 0 bases and J by 6 bases, with 3 bases of the junction left unmatched. CDR1 SGHDT and CDR2 YYEEEE come from the germline V gene. The CDR3 is 14 residues long. CDR3 coding DNA: TGTGCCAGCAGCTTGGTCAGGGAGGGCAATGAGCAGTTCTTC. Protein sequence: CASSLVREGNEQFF.

This clonotype came up many times. The J gene is TRBJ2-2, the V gene TRBV29-1; no clear D. The length of the CDR3 is 11 residues. Per germline, CDR1 SQVTM and CDR2 ANQGSEA. Trimming removed 5 bases at V and 5 bases at J, with 6 bases between. Here the CDR3 reads CSVLYTGELFF. CDR3 sequence (DNA): TGCAGCGTTCTCTATACCGGGGAGCTGTTTTTT.

This clonotype was detected only a few times. J is TRBJ1-1 and V is TRBV6-7; 7 nucleotides line up with TRBD1. TRBV6-7 is reported as an ORF; its role is uncertain. The CDR3 extends over 15 amino acids. Trimming at V came to 7 bases and at J to 0 bases, leaving 8 bases not matched to a gene. This CDR3 reads CASTQGEGLNTEAFF. The DNA for the CDR3 is TGTGCCAGCACCCAGGGGGAAGGGCTGAACACTGAAGCTTTCTTT.

This clonotype was detected ten times or more. The chain links TRBV7-8 to TRBJ1-1; D is ambiguous. Trimming left V 4 bases short and J 7 bases short, with 10 bases between. Germline values: CDR1 SGHVS, CDR2 FQNEAQ. The CDR3 covers 12 residues. This CDR3 reads CASSSNRVEAFF. As DNA, the CDR3 is TGTGCCAGCAGCTCAAACAGAGTTGAAGCTTTCTTT.

This clonotype was found many times. This chain links TRBV7-2 with TRBJ2-2; no clear D. CDR1 and CDR2 (germline): SGHTA, FQGNSA. V lost 4 bases and J 6 bases, leaving 15 bases between the germline ends. The CDR3 sequence is 15 residues long. CDR3 sequence (DNA): TGTGCCAGCAGCTCGAGCAGGTCGGCCCCCGGGGAGCTGTTTTTT. The encoded protein is CASSSSRSAPGELFF.

CDR3: CASRIMTEGSYEQYF. CDR3 nucleotides: TGTGCCAGCAGAATTATGACAGAGGGATCCTACGAGCAGTACTTC. V is TRBV6-1 and J is TRBJ2-7; tentatively, D is TRBD1 or TRBD2 (5 bases each). Germline assignment: CDR1 MNHNS and CDR2 SASEGT. CDR3 length: 15 residues. V dropped 6 bases and J dropped 1 base, with 16 bases sitting between them.

The chain uses TRBV20-1 and TRBJ1-2; unclear D gene. The CDR3 has 15 residues. V lost 6 bases and J lost 0, with 17 bases in between. Germline CDR1 and CDR2: DFQATT and SNEGSKA (reference sequence). The CDR3 coding sequence is TGCAGTGCCCTGGGTGTGGCATGGCCTAACTATGGCTACACCTTC. Residues: CSALGVAWPNYGYTF.

This clonotype was seen a few times. The rearrangement uses TRBV20-1 and TRBJ1-2; D not resolved. Germline CDR1 and CDR2: DFQATT and SNEGSKA (reference sequence). This CDR3 comprises 12 residues. Trimming cost V 0 bases and J 3 bases, with 5 bases left between them. CDR3 nucleotide sequence: TGCAGTGCTAGAGATAGGGACTATGGCTACACCTTC. This codes for CSARDRDYGYTF.

This clonotype showed up many times. The chain uses TRBV4-1 and TRBJ2-1; either TRBD1 or TRBD2 may fit D (5 bases each). CDR1 and CDR2 from the germline V gene are MGHRA and YSYEKL. Trimming took 3 bases from V and 3 from J, leaving 15 bases between them. The CDR3 totals 16 residues. CDR3 in amino acids: CASSHFEGPHYNEQFF. The CDR3 nucleotides read TGCGCCAGCAGCCACTTCGAGGGGCCCCACTACAATGAGCAGTTCTTC.

A few counts support this clonotype. This rearrangement joins TRBV12-3 or TRBV12-4 to TRBJ1-5; D is ambiguous. The CDR3 spans 12 residues. The V end was cut by 5 bases, the J end by 3 bases, with 5 bases between. The DNA of the CDR3 is TGTGCCAGCAGTCGGGACAATCAGCCCCAGCATTTT. The encoded protein is CASSRDNQPQHF.

This clonotype has a count of ten or more. The chain uses TRBV7-8 and TRBJ1-2; 7 positions match TRBD1. Germline V CDR1 and CDR2: SGHVS, FQNEAQ. Losses at the gene ends were 2 bases for V and 2 bases for J; bases not matched to a gene: 5. This CDR3 has 15 residues. The CDR3 nucleotides read TGTGCCAGCAGCTTATTCCCGGGACAGAACTATGGCTACACCTTC. This codes for CASSLFPGQNYGYTF.